The 22 T cell receptor beta chains reported below all come from one sample, sequenced in a study of read filtering for tumor transcriptome and immune sequencing. Molecular barcoded adaptors covering alpha/delta and beta/gamma chains were used on 400 ng RNA. TCRdb re-called the reads with MiXCR, one entry per CDR3 protein. The sample has over 45,000 distinct CDR3 sequences, 20% to 25% seen once. Specimen: a population of CD138-negative cells sorted from bone marrow. The receptors here all came from a donor at least 40 years old with multiple myeloma.

Concerning this clonotype: A read error is possible here, since a much larger clone lies one base away. J is TRBJ1-4 and V is TRBV7-9; a weak D match, TRBD1 (5 bases). CDR3 length equals 15 residues. Germline loops: CDR1 SEHNR, CDR2 FQNEAQ (reference sequence). The CDR3 region has the DNA TGTGCCAGCAGCCAGCAGGGCGCAACTAATGAAAAAATGTTTTTT. Amino acids: CASSQQGATNEKMFF.

The genes are TRBV5-1 and TRBJ2-7; no firm D call. CDR3 size: 14 residues. The V gene lost 0 bases and the J gene lost 6 bases, with 13 bases spanning the gap. CDR1 is SGHRS, CDR2 YFSETQ, per germline. CDR3 sequence: CASSLGIVETEQYF. The CDR3 bases are TGCGCCAGCAGCTTGGGGATTGTGGAGACCGAGCAGTACTTC.

This chain connects TRBV28 to TRBJ1-2; TRBD1 agrees at 7 bases. Trimming cost V 5 bases and J 3 bases; bases outside gene matches: 6. The CDR3 sequence is 14 residues long. Germline assignment: CDR1 MDHEN and CDR2 SYDVKM. The CDR3 loop reads CASSVTGAHYGYTF. CDR3 nucleotide sequence: TGTGCCAGCAGTGTAACAGGGGCGCACTATGGCTACACCTTC.

This chain joins TRBV4-1 and TRBJ2-1; the match to TRBD1 covers 8 bases. CDR3 size: 14 residues. Germline V CDR1 and CDR2: MGHRA, YSYEKL. V gave up 4 bases and J gave up 5 bases; unmatched junction bases: 4. This CDR3 is CASSLGQVHNEQFF. CDR3 coding DNA: TGCGCCAGCAGCCTGGGACAGGTCCACAATGAGCAGTTCTTC.

This clonotype was recorded at least ten times. Possible read error: a much larger clone is one base away. This chain connects TRBV7-2 to TRBJ2-1; 7 nucleotides align to TRBD1. CDR1 is SGHTA and CDR2 is FQGNSA in the germline V gene. CDR3 length equals 15 residues. The CDR3 nucleotides read TGTGCCAGCAGCTTAGTGACAGGGTCTTACAATGAGCAGTCCTTC. It is translated as CASSLVTGSYNEQSF.

This clonotype was detected ten times or more. The J gene is TRBJ2-2, the V gene TRBV9; 12 bases line up with TRBD2. Looked up from germline, CDR1 is SGDLS and CDR2 is YYNGEE. J lost 5 bases, V lost 0 bases, and 2 bases had no gene match. This CDR3 is 16 amino acids long. CDR3 residues: CASSVDTSGRTGELFF. Written as DNA, the CDR3 is TGTGCCAGCAGCGTAGATACTAGCGGGAGGACCGGGGAGCTGTTTTTT. The full variable domain, in which reference TRBV9 and TRBJ2-2 provide the parts outside the CDR3, is DSGVTQTPKHLITATGQRVTLRCSPRSGDLSVYWYQQSLDQGLQFLIQYYNGEERAKGNILERFSAQQFPDLHSELNLSSLELGDSALYFCASSVDTSGRTGELFFGEGSRLTVL.

This clonotype was seen at least ten times. V usage is TRBV27 and J usage is TRBJ2-7; 7 bases align to TRBD1. With V trimmed by 3 bases and J by 5 bases, 7 bases remained unmatched. Germline CDR1 is MNHEY and CDR2 is SMNVEV (reference sequence). This CDR3 contains 14 residues. The CDR3 sequence: CASSLTGQPHEQYF. The DNA for the CDR3 is TGTGCCAGCAGTTTGACAGGGCAGCCCCACGAGCAGTACTTC.

This clonotype has only a few counts. The V call is TRBV20-1, the J call TRBJ2-2, with TRBD1 as a possible D gene (5 bases). Per germline, CDR1 DFQATT and CDR2 SNEGSKA (reference sequence). Trimming removed 6 bases from V and 1 base from J, with 6 bases in between. This CDR3 spans 12 amino acids. The CDR3 DNA follows: TGCAGTGCCACAGGGAACACCGGGGAGCTGTTTTTT. It specifies CSATGNTGELFF.

This clonotype has a count of ten or more. The genes are TRBV19 and TRBJ2-1, with 10 bases lining up with TRBD2. Per the germline V gene, CDR1 is LNHDA and CDR2 is SQIVND (reference sequence). The V gene end was trimmed by 6 bases and the J gene end by 8 bases; junction bases not matched to a gene: 13. This CDR3 comprises 16 residues. Written as DNA, the CDR3 is TGTGCCAGTAGCCCTTCGGGACTAGCGAGTCGCGATGAGCAGTTCTTC. Its protein product is CASSPSGLASRDEQFF.

As concerns this clonotype: A much larger clone differs from this one at a single base, so this may be a read error. The chain joins TRBV28 to TRBJ1-4; D unresolved. V was shortened by 3 bases and J by 4 bases, with 9 bases between the two germline ends. Germline V gene sequence: CDR1 MDHEN, CDR2 SYDVKM. The CDR3 sequence is 14 residues long. The CDR3 DNA sequence: TGTGCCAGCAGTTTCTCCTCAATTAATGAAAAACTGTTTTTT. This sequence encodes CASSFSSINEKLFF.

This clonotype is a singleton in its sample. The rearrangement links TRBV9 to TRBJ2-5; possibly TRBD1 or TRBD2 for D (5 bases each). Germline V gives CDR1 SGDLS, CDR2 YYNGEE. This CDR3 is built from 14 residues. V lost 7 bases and J lost 7, with 20 bases in between. The chain's CDR3 is CASGPSRDRGTQYF. The CDR3 DNA reads as TGTGCCAGCGGTCCGAGCAGGGACCGAGGGACCCAGTACTTC.

This clonotype was seen ten or more times. The chain combines TRBV27 with TRBJ2-5; D is unclear. This CDR3 has 15 residues. Trimming shortened V by 8 bases and J by 4 bases, and 20 bases separated the two germline ends. Germline CDR1 reads MNHEY; CDR2 reads SMNVEV (reference sequence). CDR3 DNA: TGTGCCAGCTCTTCCCAGGAGTGGTTCCGAGAGACCCAGTACTTC. This translates into CASSSQEWFRETQYF.

This clonotype was seen only a few times. The V call is TRBV2, the J call TRBJ2-5; 13 positions match TRBD2. Per the germline V gene, CDR1 is SNHLY and CDR2 is FYNNEI. CDR3 length: 15 residues. Trimming at V came to 3 bases and at J to 2 bases, leaving 0 bases not matched to a gene. The CDR3: CASSEGLAGQETQYF. For the CDR3, the DNA is TGTGCCAGCAGTGAGGGACTAGCGGGGCAAGAGACCCAGTACTTC.

On this clonotype: One base away lies a much larger clone, so this may be a sequencing read error. This chain links TRBV29-1 with TRBJ1-2, with TRBD1 identical over 10 bases. The germline gives CDR1 SQVTM, CDR2 ANQGSEA. This CDR3 contains 15 residues. This CDR3 reads CSVEGGQGSHYGYAF. For the CDR3, the DNA is TGCAGCGTTGAGGGGGGACAGGGGTCCCACTATGGCTACGCCTTC.

This clonotype was detected ten times or more. J is TRBJ2-7 and V is TRBV11-2; D gene uncertain. The germline V and J ends were trimmed by 2 bases and 2 bases, with 13 bases remaining between them. The CDR3 loop spans 15 amino acids. Looked up from germline, CDR1 is SGHAT and CDR2 is FQNNGV. The CDR3 coding sequence is TGTGCCAGCAGCTTAAACGGGCCCACGCCCTACGAGCAGTACTTC. Amino acids: CASSLNGPTPYEQYF.

This clonotype was recorded at least ten times. The rearrangement links TRBV7-2 to TRBJ2-3, with TRBD2 as a possible D gene (6 bases). V was cut by 4 bases and J by 0 bases, with 11 bases left in between. CDR3 length equals 15 residues. Germline V lookup: CDR1 SGHTA, CDR2 FQGNSA. The CDR3 nucleotides are TGTGCCAGCAGCTCGGACTACCTCAGCACAGATACGCAGTATTTT. This translates into CASSSDYLSTDTQYF.

In its sample, this clonotype was seen many times. The chain is built from TRBV9 and TRBJ2-2, with TRBD2 identical over 9 bases. Per germline, CDR1 SGDLS and CDR2 YYNGEE. V trimming: 4 bases; J trimming: 5 bases; junction bases outside the gene matches: 15. CDR3 size: 18 residues. The CDR3 DNA reads as TGTGCCAGCAGCCCTTCTCGCGGGAGGGCCAGAAGTACCGGGGAGCTGTTTTTT. This gives the protein CASSPSRGRARSTGELFF.

In its sample, this clonotype was seen many times. The rearrangement joins TRBV5-4 to TRBJ1-4; 8 nucleotides agree with TRBD1. J gave up 1 base and V 4 bases, and 6 bases lay outside the gene matches. The V gene's germline CDR1 is SGHNT and CDR2 YYREEE (reference sequence). The CDR3 contains 16 residues. The DNA for the CDR3 is TGTGCCAGCAGCGTGGGACAGGACCTAACTAATGAAAAACTGTTTTTT. Encoded protein: CASSVGQDLTNEKLFF.

This clonotype was observed at least ten times. The genes are TRBV29-1 and TRBJ2-3, with TRBD2 matching over 13 bases. Germline assignment: CDR1 SQVTM and CDR2 ANQGSEA. With V trimmed by 1 base and J by 0 bases, 7 bases remained unmatched. This CDR3 contains 18 residues. CDR3: CSVEGVGTSGDSTDTQYF. The CDR3 DNA is TGCAGCGTTGAAGGTGTGGGGACTAGCGGGGACAGCACAGATACGCAGTATTTT.

This clonotype was seen repeatedly, ten times or more. The chain is built from TRBV29-1 and TRBJ2-5; D is unclear. V lost 3 bases, J lost 2 bases, and 7 bases lay in between. The CDR3 covers 12 residues. Per germline, CDR1 SQVTM and CDR2 ANQGSEA. CDR3 in amino acids: CSVEGLQETQYF. The CDR3 nucleotides are TGCAGCGTTGAGGGCCTACAAGAGACCCAGTACTTC.

Of note for this clonotype: It may be a read error: a sequence one base away is much more abundant. The final CDR3 position lacks the conserved phenylalanine or tryptophan, pointing to a likely read error. CDR3 loop: CASKISSEQFL. The CDR3 DNA reads as TGTGCCAGTAAAATTAGCAGTGAGCAGTTCCTC. The J gene is TRBJ2-1, the V gene TRBV19, with no clear D. The CDR3 consists of 11 residues. Germline CDR1 LNHDA, CDR2 SQIVND (reference sequence). Deletions cut 7 bases from V and 9 bases from J, with 10 bases between.

The chain is built from TRBV24-1 and TRBJ2-1, with no clear D. The V gene lost 5 bases and the J gene lost 0 bases, with 10 bases spanning the gap. The CDR3 totals 15 residues. Per the germline V gene, CDR1 is KGHDR and CDR2 is SFDVKD. DNA of the CDR3: TGTGCCACCAGTGCCCCAGCTAGCTCCTACAATGAGCAGTTCTTC. This sequence encodes CATSAPASSYNEQFF.